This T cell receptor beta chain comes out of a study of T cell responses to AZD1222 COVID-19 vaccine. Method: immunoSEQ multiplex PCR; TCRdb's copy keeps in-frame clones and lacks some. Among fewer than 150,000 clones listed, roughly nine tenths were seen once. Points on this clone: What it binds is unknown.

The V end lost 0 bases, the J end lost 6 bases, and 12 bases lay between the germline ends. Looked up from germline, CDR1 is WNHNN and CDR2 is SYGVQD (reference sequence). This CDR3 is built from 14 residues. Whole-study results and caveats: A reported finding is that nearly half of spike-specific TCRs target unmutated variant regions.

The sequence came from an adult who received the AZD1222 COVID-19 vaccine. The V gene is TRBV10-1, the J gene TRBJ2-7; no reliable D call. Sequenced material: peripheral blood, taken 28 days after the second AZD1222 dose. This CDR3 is CASSESYSLSEQYF. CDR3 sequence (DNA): TGCGCCAGCAGTGAGTCGTACAGTCTTAGCGAGCAGTACTTC.